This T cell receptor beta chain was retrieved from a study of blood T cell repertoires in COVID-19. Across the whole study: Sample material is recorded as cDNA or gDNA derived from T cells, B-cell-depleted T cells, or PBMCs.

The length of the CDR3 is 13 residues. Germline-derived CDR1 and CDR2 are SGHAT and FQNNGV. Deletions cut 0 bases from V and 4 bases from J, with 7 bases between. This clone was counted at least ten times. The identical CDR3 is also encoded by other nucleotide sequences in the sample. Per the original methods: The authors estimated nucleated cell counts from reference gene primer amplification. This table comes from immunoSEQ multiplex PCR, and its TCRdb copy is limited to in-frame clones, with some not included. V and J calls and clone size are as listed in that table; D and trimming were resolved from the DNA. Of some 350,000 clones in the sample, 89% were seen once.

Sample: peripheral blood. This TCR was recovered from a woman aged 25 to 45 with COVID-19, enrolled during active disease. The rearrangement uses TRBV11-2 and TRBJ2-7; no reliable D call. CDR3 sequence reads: CASSLDRWYEQYV. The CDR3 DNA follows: TGTGCCAGCAGCTTAGATCGGTGGTACGAGCAGTACGTC.